Each of the 27 T cell receptor beta chains below was sequenced from the same sample in a study of spatial heterogeneity in lung cancer. Overall study results and limits: Counts of expanded intratumoral alpha and beta TCRs tracked tumor mutation counts.

The antigens for these receptors are not known. Sample time point: sample taken at primary tumor resection. One entry per CDR3 protein, called by TCRdb with MiXCR from the 5' RACE reads. Of about 10,000 distinct CDR3 sequences detected, roughly an eighth appear once; the ten largest clones hold roughly 10%. The sequencing here drew on lung tumor tissue, taken at surgery. The receptors originated from a male donor with early-stage non-small cell lung cancer.

This clonotype is medium-sized. This beta chain slipped into a library made for alpha chains as a stray read, so its size is not meaningful. V and J are TRBV12-5 and TRBJ1-5; D might be TRBD1 (6 bases). This CDR3 region has 13 residues. CDR1 and CDR2 from the germline V gene are LGHNT and FRNRAP. V gave up 6 bases and J gave up 3 bases, with 9 bases separating them. CDR3 protein: CASGRDTNQPQHF. The CDR3 DNA is TGTGCTAGTGGCAGGGACACCAATCAGCCCCAGCATTTT.

This clonotype was counted many times. This beta chain is an off-target read within a library intended for alpha chains, so its frequency means little. The chain couples TRBV7-2 to TRBJ2-1, with 9 nucleotides matching TRBD2. Germline trimming cut 3 bases from V and 4 bases from J; bases unmatched to any gene: 4. The V gene's germline CDR1 is SGHTA and CDR2 FQGNSA. This CDR3 spans 15 amino acids. The CDR3 loop reads CASSFFSGGYNEQFF. The CDR3 bases are TGTGCCAGCAGCTTCTTTAGCGGGGGTTACAATGAGCAGTTCTTC.

By share, this clonotype counts as medium-sized. The size of this beta chain means little, since it is a stray read in a library made for alpha chains. This rearrangement joins TRBV18 to TRBJ1-6; TRBD1 matches 10 bases. This CDR3 spans 16 amino acids. The trim removed 0 bases at V and 5 bases at J, leaving 1 base unmatched. Looked up from germline, CDR1 is KGHSH and CDR2 is LQKENI. Here the CDR3 DNA reads TGTGCCAGCTCACCACCGGGACAGGGGAATAATTCACCCCTCCACTTT. Residues: CASSPPGQGNNSPLHF.

The table lists this clonotype with many counts. Because this beta chain is a stray read in a library intended to capture alpha chains, its abundance should not be given much weight. The rearrangement joins TRBV21-1 to TRBJ2-2. TRBV21-1 is a recognized pseudogene. The CDR3 totals 16 residues. The CDR3 loop reads CASSKLKVEGTGELFF. The CDR3 DNA reads as TGTGCCAGCAGCAAATTAAAGGTGGAAGGGACCGGGGAGCTGTTTTTT.

This clonotype was counted only a few times. As an off-target read in a library built for alpha chains, this beta chain has a frequency of little significance. The chain uses TRBV19 and TRBJ2-3; a weak D match, TRBD1 (5 bases). This CDR3 comprises 13 residues. Germline V gene sequence: CDR1 LNHDA, CDR2 SQIVND (reference sequence). The V gene lost 8 bases and the J gene lost 5 bases, with 14 bases spanning the gap. The CDR3 DNA is TGTGCCAGTCATACTTCTAGGGGAGATACGCAGTATTTT. Amino acid sequence: CASHTSRGDTQYF.

This clonotype showed up just a few times. This beta chain is off target for a library built for alpha chains, so its abundance means little. This sequence joins TRBV27 and TRBJ2-3; perhaps TRBD2 as D (5 bases). The CDR3 is 18 amino acids. Germline CDR1 MNHEY, CDR2 SMNVEV (reference sequence). V was cut by 3 bases and J by 0 bases, with 19 bases left in between. CDR3 DNA: TGTGCCAGCAGTTTTTCCCCCAAACGGGGTACTAGCACAGATACGCAGTATTTT. This encodes CASSFSPKRGTSTDTQYF.

This clonotype is judged medium-sized. A library made for alpha chains picked up this beta chain off target, so its size means little. V is TRBV24-1 and J is TRBJ2-1, with D possibly TRBD2 on 5 matching bases. Trimming cost V 0 bases and J 9 bases, with 8 bases left between them. The CDR3 covers 13 residues. Germline CDR1 is KGHDR and CDR2 is SFDVKD. Here the CDR3 reads CATSDLPGSEQFF. CDR3 DNA: TGTGCCACCAGTGATTTGCCGGGGAGTGAGCAGTTCTTC.

Sample share makes this clonotype medium-sized. Since the library was made to target alpha chains, this beta chain is a stray read and its abundance is not meaningful. The J gene is TRBJ2-3, the V gene TRBV3-1, with TRBD2 matching 14 bases. Germline V lookup: CDR1 LGHDT, CDR2 YNNKEL (reference sequence). CDR3 size: 21 residues. J was trimmed by 3 bases and V by 3 bases; bases with no gene match: 17. CDR3 nucleotide sequence: TGTGCCAGCAGCCAGGAGACTAGCGGGAGGGCCTCTGCTTACCCAACAGATACGCAGTATTTT. Protein product: CASSQETSGRASAYPTDTQYF.

This clonotype has a count of ten or more. This beta chain came through as a stray read in a library set up for alpha chains, and its size says little. The gene calls are TRBV27 and TRBJ2-1, with no clear D. The CDR3 contains 15 residues. The germline gives CDR1 MNHEY, CDR2 SMNVEV (reference sequence). Trimming pared 1 base from V and 9 bases from J, leaving 16 bases between. The CDR3 region has the DNA TGTGCCAGCAGTTTATGGGCGACAAGTGTGGGTGAGCAGTTCTTC. This gives the protein CASSLWATSVGEQFF.

This clonotype was observed many times. The library was designed around alpha chains, so this beta chain is a stray read whose abundance carries little weight. The chain links TRBV4-3 to TRBJ1-5; D not resolved. CDR3 length equals 14 residues. V lost 1 base to trimming and J lost 6 bases, with 10 bases between them. The germline V gene has CDR1 LGHNA and CDR2 YSLEER. Written as DNA, the CDR3 is TGCGCCAGCAGCCAAGGAGCGGGGATTCAGCCCCAGCATTTT. It yields the protein CASSQGAGIQPQHF.

This clonotype showed up many times. This beta chain is a stray read from a library made for alpha chains; its abundance is not meaningful. This chain joins TRBV12-3 or TRBV12-4 and TRBJ2-4; D might be TRBD2 (6 bases). The germline V and J ends were trimmed by 1 base and 0 bases, with 10 bases remaining between them. The CDR3 runs 16 residues. The CDR3: CASSLVSGLAKNIQYF. CDR3 coding DNA: TGTGCCAGCAGTTTAGTTAGCGGTCTAGCCAAAAACATTCAGTACTTC.

In this sample, this clonotype turned up many times. This beta chain slipped into a library made for alpha chains as a stray read, so its size is not meaningful. The gene calls are TRBV29-1 and TRBJ2-1; 9 bases match TRBD2. Trimming removed 5 bases from V and 1 base from J; junction bases left unmatched: 3. The CDR3 has 14 amino acids. Germline CDR1 is SQVTM and CDR2 is ANQGSEA. The DNA of the CDR3 is TGCAGCGTTATAGCGGGAGTATCCTACAATGAGCAGTTCTTC. Its protein is CSVIAGVSYNEQFF.

At least ten counts were recorded for this clonotype. This beta chain slipped into a library made for alpha chains as a stray read, so its size is not meaningful. V and J are TRBV6-6 and TRBJ1-1, with D unresolved. Looked up from germline, CDR1 is MNHNY and CDR2 is SVGAGI (reference sequence). Trimming left V 7 bases short and J 4 bases short, with 19 bases between. CDR3 length: 15 amino acids. As DNA, the CDR3 is TGTGCCAGCACCCCTCCTGGGTCCTTGGGCACTGAAGCTTTCTTT. Translation gives CASTPPGSLGTEAFF.

This clonotype showed up many times. Since the library was made to target alpha chains, this beta chain is a stray read and its abundance is not meaningful. As DNA, the CDR3 is TGTGCCTCCTTGCGGGAAGGGAACACTGAAGCTTTCTTT. Protein: CASLREGNTEAFF. V and J are TRBV10-3 and TRBJ1-1, with unresolved D. V was clipped by 11 bases and J by 1 base, with 14 bases between them. Germline V gene lookup returns CDR1 ENHRY and CDR2 SYGVKD. The CDR3 loop spans 13 amino acids.

This clonotype was seen many times. This beta chain slipped into a library made for alpha chains as a stray read, so its size is not meaningful. J is TRBJ2-1 and V is TRBV6-1; 11 bases align to TRBD2. Losses at the gene ends were 8 bases for V and 1 base for J; bases not matched to a gene: 7. The CDR3 spans 16 residues. The germline V gene has CDR1 MNHNS and CDR2 SASEGT. In nucleotides, the CDR3 is TGTGCCAGCCACATACTAGCGGGAGAATCCTACAATGAGCAGTTCTTC. Protein: CASHILAGESYNEQFF.

Points on this clonotype: This beta chain represents an off-target read in a library built for alpha chains; its size is of limited meaning. The rearrangement joins TRBV21-1 to TRBJ2-6; TRBD1, the table's D call, was not compared with the DNA. TRBV21-1 is assigned pseudogene status. This CDR3 is 16 amino acids long. The CDR3 DNA is TGTGCCACCCGGGACAGCCCTTGCTCTGGGGCCAACGTCCTGACTTTC. It codes for CATRDSPCSGANVLTF.

This clonotype was detected ten times or more. Little can be read into the size of this beta chain, an off-target read in a library designed for alpha chains. The J gene is TRBJ2-5, the V gene TRBV7-2, with 7 nucleotides matching TRBD2. This CDR3 spans 15 amino acids. The ends lost 2 bases at V and 5 bases at J; junction bases unmatched: 8. Germline CDR1 reads SGHTA; CDR2 reads FQGNSA. The CDR3, as DNA: TGTGCCAGCAGCTTACTTAATGCCGGGGGGGAGACCCAGTACTTC. Translated, it gives CASSLLNAGGETQYF.

On this clonotype itself: The size of this beta chain means little, since it is a stray read in a library made for alpha chains. V and J are TRBV20-1 and TRBJ2-1; D not resolved. CDR1 is DFQATT and CDR2 is SNEGSKA in the germline V gene (reference sequence). The V end lost 4 bases, the J end lost 1 base, and 11 bases lay between the germline ends. The CDR3 is made up of 14 amino acids. CDR3 nucleotides: TGCAGTGCTAAATCAGCCATTTCCTACAATGAGCAGTTCTTC. This encodes CSAKSAISYNEQFF.

This clonotype was found many times. The library was built for alpha chains, so this beta chain is an off-target read and its size means little. The gene calls are TRBV7-9 and TRBJ2-1; 8 bases match TRBD2. CDR3 length: 13 amino acids. J lost 4 bases, V lost 10 bases, and 6 bases had no gene match. From germline, CDR1 is SEHNR and CDR2 FQNEAQ (reference sequence). In DNA, the CDR3 is TGTGCCACCAAAGCTAGCGGGTACAATGAGCAGTTCTTC. This codes for CATKASGYNEQFF.

This clonotype was counted ten times or more. In a library made to pick up alpha chains, this beta chain is a stray read with a size that means little. The chain joins TRBV5-1 to TRBJ2-1; TRBD2 is a possible D gene (6 bases). CDR3 length equals 15 residues. Trimming cost V 3 bases and J 8 bases, with 18 bases left between them. Germline CDR1 reads SGHRS; CDR2 reads YFSETQ. The CDR3 sequence: CASSSTVTSTYEQFF. The DNA for the CDR3 is TGCGCCAGCAGCTCCACGGTAACTAGCACCTATGAGCAGTTCTTC. Looking up the rest from reference TRBV5-1 and TRBJ2-1 gives the full variable domain: KAGVTQTPRYLIKTRGQQVTLSCSPISGHRSVSWYQQTPGQGLQFLFEYFSETQRNKGNFPGRFSGRQFSNSRSEMNVSTLELGDSALYLCASSSTVTSTYEQFFGPGTRLTVL.

This clonotype was observed many times. In a library made to pick up alpha chains, this beta chain is a stray read with a size that means little. In DNA form, the CDR3 reads TGCGCCAGCAGCTCCGGGACTAGCGGCTACGAGCAGTACTTC. It translates to CASSSGTSGYEQYF. This sequence joins TRBV5-1 and TRBJ2-7; 11 bases are a match to TRBD2. This CDR3 has 14 amino acids. The germline gives CDR1 SGHRS, CDR2 YFSETQ. Trimming removed 3 bases from V and 3 bases from J; junction bases left unmatched: 2.

This clonotype was counted a single time. With the library built for alpha chains, this beta chain is off target and its frequency is not meaningful. This rearrangement joins TRBV7-8 to TRBJ2-1; D may be TRBD2 (6 bases). From germline, CDR1 is SGHVS and CDR2 FQNEAQ. The CDR3 covers 15 residues. Deletions cut 7 bases from V and 4 bases from J, with 17 bases between. The CDR3: CASNLGPSGYNEQFF. The CDR3 nucleotides read TGTGCCAGCAACCTGGGGCCCAGCGGGTACAATGAGCAGTTCTTC.

This clonotype is labeled medium-sized. As an off-target read in a library built for alpha chains, this beta chain has a frequency of little significance. V gene TRBV20-1 combines with J gene TRBJ1-2, with TRBD1 identical over 8 bases. Looked up from germline, CDR1 is DFQATT and CDR2 is SNEGSKA (reference sequence). V was pared by 5 bases and J by 4 bases, with 18 bases of the junction left unmatched. The CDR3 length is 17 residues. CDR3 sequence: CSAAADEAGGGAYGYTF. CDR3 DNA sequence: TGCAGTGCTGCGGCGGATGAGGCAGGGGGCGGCGCCTATGGCTACACCTTC.

This clonotype was recorded a few times. This beta chain slipped into a library made for alpha chains as a stray read, so its size is not meaningful. The rearrangement uses TRBV20-1 and TRBJ2-7, with 7 bases aligning to TRBD1. CDR3 length: 13 amino acids. Losses at the gene ends were 5 bases for V and 1 base for J; bases not matched to a gene: 5. Per germline, CDR1 DFQATT and CDR2 SNEGSKA (reference sequence). In DNA, the CDR3 is TGCAGTGCTTTCCGGACAGGATCCTACGAGCAGTACTTC. It is translated as CSAFRTGSYEQYF.

Comments on this clonotype: This beta chain came through as a stray read in a library set up for alpha chains, and its size says little. The chain employs TRBV15 and TRBJ1-2, with a weak D call TRBD1 (6 bases). Germline V gene data show CDR1 as LNHNV and CDR2 as YYDKDF (reference sequence). The CDR3 has 15 amino acids. V lost 0 bases, J lost 5 bases, and 13 bases lay in between. CDR3 nucleotides: TGTGCCACCAGCAGAGATAGGACAGCTTCATATGGCTACACCTTC. This encodes CATSRDRTASYGYTF.

This clonotype has at least ten counts. Within a library made for alpha chains, this beta chain is off target, and its count is uninformative. This chain connects TRBV2 to TRBJ1-5; D not resolved. The CDR3 consists of 12 residues. The V end was cut by 7 bases, the J end by 7 bases, with 11 bases between. Germline CDR1 is SNHLY and CDR2 is FYNNEI. The CDR3 region is CASKAGEQPQHF. The CDR3 coding sequence is TGTGCCAGCAAGGCAGGAGAACAGCCCCAGCATTTT.

The sample holds many counts of this clonotype. A library prepared for alpha chains yielded this beta chain as an off-target read; its size is of little meaning. The chain uses TRBV5-1 and TRBJ2-7; no firm D call. V lost 4 bases to trimming and J lost 0 bases, with 14 bases between them. CDR3 length: 15 residues. Looked up from germline, CDR1 is SGHRS and CDR2 is YFSETQ. CDR3 DNA: TGCGCCAGCAGCCCCCTGGGCGAGCACTCCTACGAGCAGTACTTC. Translated: CASSPLGEHSYEQYF. The full variable domain, in which reference TRBV5-1 and TRBJ2-7 provide the parts outside the CDR3, is KAGVTQTPRYLIKTRGQQVTLSCSPISGHRSVSWYQQTPGQGLQFLFEYFSETQRNKGNFPGRFSGRQFSNSRSEMNVSTLELGDSALYLCASSPLGEHSYEQYFGPGTRLTVT.